The 12 T cell receptor beta chains given below trace back to one sample, sequenced in a study of T-cell reconstitution after alpha-beta-depleted transplantation in children. Unique molecular identifiers were used to barcode this TCRbeta library. TCRdb used MiXCR to reprocess the PCR reads, holding one entry per CDR3 protein. Of 200,000 to 250,000 distinct CDR3 sequences in the sample, approximately 10% were seen once. The specimen was PBMCs from the stem cell graft donor, collected from the stem cell graft. These receptors were obtained from a human donor who donated a stem cell graft to a child with acute lymphoblastic leukemia.

This chain links TRBV12-3 or TRBV12-4 with TRBJ2-5; D ambiguous. Trimming shortened V by 3 bases and J by 5 bases, and 16 bases separated the two germline ends. The length of the CDR3 is 15 residues. The CDR3 protein is CASSLALGGWETQYF. CDR3 sequence (DNA): TGTGCCAGCAGTTTGGCCCTAGGCGGTTGGGAGACCCAGTACTTC.

Regarding this clonotype: The conserved closing phenylalanine or tryptophan is absent in this CDR3, likely reflecting a read error. V and J are TRBV6-1 and TRBJ1-5, with no clear D. The CDR3 length is 14 residues. Trimming took 6 bases from V and 7 from J, leaving 16 bases between them. Germline CDR1 MNHNS, CDR2 SASEGT. The CDR3 region is CASRQLDRTQPQHY. CDR3 nucleotides: TGTGCCAGCAGGCAACTGGACCGTACCCAGCCCCAGCATTAT.

Many counts were recorded for this clonotype. The V call is TRBV10-3, the J call TRBJ2-1; 7 bases agree with TRBD2. The J segment lost 4 bases and the V segment lost 10 bases, leaving 10 bases of the junction unmatched. The CDR3 extends over 14 amino acids. Germline CDR1 reads ENHRY; CDR2 reads SYGVKD. The CDR3 here is CATSTGGSYNEQFF. DNA of the CDR3: TGTGCCACTTCCACTGGCGGGAGTTACAATGAGCAGTTCTTC.

This clonotype was seen only a few times. The chain recombines TRBV28 with TRBJ1-5, with D perhaps matching TRBD1 (5 bases). V lost 3 bases to trimming and J lost 11 bases, with 17 bases between them. CDR3 length equals 14 residues. Germline CDR1 is MDHEN and CDR2 is SYDVKM. The CDR3 nucleotides are TGTGCCAGCAGTTTGGGTGGGGGGACCGAAGCCCAGCATTTT. Amino acid sequence: CASSLGGGTEAQHF.

This clonotype was seen more than once but under ten times. This chain links TRBV11-2 with TRBJ2-7, with 8 nucleotides matching TRBD1. This CDR3 spans 15 amino acids. The germline V gene has CDR1 SGHAT and CDR2 FQNNGV. V trimming: 1 base; J trimming: 4 bases; junction bases outside the gene matches: 6. DNA of the CDR3: TGTGCCAGCAGCTTAGGACAGGGGAGGTTTTACGAGCAGTACTTC. It translates to CASSLGQGRFYEQYF.

About this clonotype itself: This may stem from a read error, because a much larger clone lies one nucleotide away. The CDR3 nucleotides are TGTGCCAGCGGTTACATAAACGAGCAGTACTTC. Translating it yields CASGYINEQYF. V is TRBV6-5 and J is TRBJ2-7; no reliable D call. The CDR3 contains 11 residues. CDR1 is MNHEY and CDR2 is SVGAGI in the germline V gene.

This clonotype was detected a few times. This chain joins TRBV28 and TRBJ1-2, with 7 bases fitting TRBD1. CDR1 is MDHEN, CDR2 SYDVKM, per germline. There are 12 residues in the CDR3. Trimming at V came to 10 bases and at J to 7 bases, leaving 9 bases not matched to a gene. The CDR3 sequence: CAITTGRSGYTF. In DNA, the CDR3 is TGTGCCATCACGACAGGGAGAAGTGGCTACACCTTC.

This clonotype appeared many times. The chain has TRBV7-2 and TRBJ2-1; 8 bases map to TRBD2. After removal of 5 bases from V and 0 bases from J, the junction contained 3 bases not matched to a gene. There are 15 residues in the CDR3. In germline, CDR1 is SGHTA, CDR2 FQGNSA. CDR3 sequence: CASSPSGSSYNEQFF. The CDR3 coding sequence is TGTGCCAGCAGCCCGAGCGGGAGCTCCTACAATGAGCAGTTCTTC. The variable domain in full, completed from reference TRBV7-2 and TRBJ2-1, reads GAGVSQSPSNKVTEKGKDVELRCDPISGHTALYWYRQSLGQGLEFLIYFQGNSAPDKSGLPSDRFSAERTGGSVSTLTIQRTQQEDSAVYLCASSPSGSSYNEQFFGPGTRLTVL.

This clonotype was recorded many times. The chain carries TRBV6-4 and TRBJ2-2, with TRBD1 matching over 10 bases. Trimming cost V 2 bases and J 6 bases; bases outside gene matches: 0. The CDR3 is 14 residues long. Germline V gene data show CDR1 as MRHNA and CDR2 as SNTAGT. The DNA for the CDR3 is TGTGCCAGCAGTGACGGACAGGGGGCCGGGGAGCTGTTTTTT. It translates to CASSDGQGAGELFF.

This chain joins TRBV6-2 or TRBV6-3 and TRBJ2-2; D not certain. Per the germline V gene, CDR1 is MNHEY and CDR2 is SVGEGT. V dropped 2 bases and J dropped 4 bases, with 5 bases sitting between them. The CDR3 spans 13 residues. CDR3 coding DNA: TGTGCCAGCAGTTACGATACCACCGGGGAGCTGTTTTTT. It is translated as CASSYDTTGELFF.

This clonotype has a handful of counts. The chain carries TRBV20-1 and TRBJ1-3; TRBD1 matches 12 bases. CDR1 and CDR2 from the germline V gene are DFQATT and SNEGSKA (reference sequence). The CDR3 has 17 residues. The V segment lost 2 bases and the J segment 5 bases; nucleotides outside the gene matches: 10. Here the CDR3 DNA reads TGCAGTGCTAGACAAGCTGAAGGGACAGGGGGCAGAAACACCATATATTTT. Its protein product is CSARQAEGTGGRNTIYF.

The sample holds many counts of this clonotype. The rearrangement links TRBV7-2 to TRBJ2-7, with D tentatively TRBD1 (6 bases). The germline gives CDR1 SGHTA, CDR2 FQGNSA. This CDR3 region has 12 residues. The V and J ends lost 3 bases and 7 bases respectively, with 10 bases between them. CDR3 sequence reads: CASSLRGTEQYF. The CDR3 nucleotides are TGTGCCAGCAGCTTGAGGGGGACGGAGCAGTACTTC.